The 32 T cell receptor beta chains reported below all come from one sample, sequenced in a study of CD8 T cells in ankylosing spondylitis. TCRdb re-analysed the 5' RACE reads in MiXCR, keeping a single row per CDR3 protein. In the table there are hundreds of thousands of distinct CDR3 sequences, 10% to 15% of which are singletons. Whole-study findings and limits: Apparently characteristic of ankylosing spondylitis blood was a TCR beta motif (about eight highly homologous variants).

These receptors have no identified antigens. Sequencing was performed on blood, either unsorted or a sorted T cell fraction (not recorded which). The receptor source for this set is a male donor with ankylosing spondylitis.

The sample holds many counts of this clonotype. The chain links TRBV28 to TRBJ2-5, with D hard to call. Germline CDR1 and CDR2: MDHEN and SYDVKM. The CDR3 is 15 amino acids. Trimming removed 10 bases from V and 5 bases from J, with 23 bases in between. Written as DNA, the CDR3 is TGTGCCACCAACCCGGCCCCCAGTAGGAGTGAGACCCAGTACTTC. Translating it yields CATNPAPSRSETQYF.

This rearrangement joins TRBV18 to TRBJ1-1, with D possibly matching TRBD1 (5 bases). The germline CDR1 and CDR2 sequences are KGHSH and LQKENI. The CDR3 totals 13 residues. V was cut by 4 bases and J by 4 bases, with 10 bases left in between. CDR3 sequence (DNA): TGTGCCAGCTCACTAGGGACCCCCACTGAAGCTTTCTTT. Residues: CASSLGTPTEAFF.

V and J are TRBV7-9 and TRBJ1-2; D gene uncertain. V lost 5 bases and J 0 bases, leaving 16 bases between the germline ends. This CDR3 region has 16 residues. Germline values: CDR1 SEHNR, CDR2 FQNEAQ (reference sequence). The chain's CDR3 is CASSQGAGDTNYGYTF. The DNA for the CDR3 is TGTGCCAGCAGCCAAGGAGCGGGAGACACTAACTATGGCTACACCTTC.

This clonotype has at least ten counts. The CDR3 spells CASSQRIRSPLHF. CDR3 sequence (DNA): TGTGCCAGCAGCCAGAGAATCCGATCACCCCTCCACTTT. The chain joins TRBV3-1 to TRBJ1-6; D remains ambiguous. Trimming shortened V by 3 bases and J by 10 bases, and 10 bases separated the two germline ends. This CDR3 spans 13 amino acids. CDR1 is LGHDT and CDR2 is YNNKEL in the germline V gene (reference sequence).

This chain connects TRBV4-3 to TRBJ1-6; 7 bases are shared with TRBD1. V was pared by 0 bases and J by 7 bases, with 6 bases of the junction left unmatched. This CDR3 spans 16 amino acids. Germline V CDR1 and CDR2: LGHNA, YSLEER. The CDR3 loop is CASSQDGSGGNSPLHF. The CDR3, as DNA: TGCGCCAGCAGCCAAGATGGGTCAGGGGGGAATTCACCCCTCCACTTT.

This clonotype was counted once. The junction departs from the called germline gene at one end, perhaps through a read error. The V gene is TRBV18, the J gene TRBJ1-3, with D possibly TRBD1 on 6 matching bases. Germline V lookup: CDR1 KGHSH, CDR2 LQKENI. The CDR3 has 13 amino acids. The CDR3 nucleotides read TGTGCCAGCTCACCGGGACAAGAAAACACCTTATATTTT. Amino acids: CASSPGQENTLYF.

This clonotype occurred many times. The chain links TRBV4-3 to TRBJ1-2; possible D gene TRBD1, 5 bases. V was clipped by 4 bases and J by 5 bases, with 14 bases between them. This CDR3 region has 14 residues. Germline lookup yields CDR1 LGHNA and CDR2 YSLEER. CDR3 in amino acids: CASSRSGLSYGYTF. The CDR3 DNA sequence: TGCGCCAGCAGCCGCTCAGGGCTCTCTTATGGCTACACCTTC.

The chain has TRBV5-1 and TRBJ2-3; 8 nucleotides line up with TRBD2. This CDR3 spans 13 amino acids. The V and J ends lost 3 bases and 9 bases, in that order; junction bases with no gene match: 6. CDR1 and CDR2 (germline): SGHRS, YFSETQ. CDR3 sequence: CASSSGGAGTQYF. CDR3 nucleotides: TGCGCCAGCAGCTCCGGGGGGGCCGGGACGCAGTATTTT.

This clonotype was recorded a few times. V is TRBV7-2 and J is TRBJ2-7, with TRBD2 matching 7 bases. Per germline, CDR1 SGHTA and CDR2 FQGNSA. The CDR3 is 16 residues long. J lost 0 bases, V lost 2 bases, and 7 bases had no gene match. This chain's CDR3 is CASSLRGGSSSYEQYF. The CDR3 DNA reads as TGTGCCAGCAGCTTAAGAGGCGGGAGCAGCTCCTACGAGCAGTACTTC.

This clonotype was seen many times. The V call is TRBV20-1, the J call TRBJ1-6, with D perhaps matching TRBD1 (5 bases). CDR1 and CDR2 (germline): DFQATT, SNEGSKA (reference sequence). The length of the CDR3 is 15 residues. Trimming took off 0 bases at V and 10 bases at J, with 16 bases between the two ends. CDR3 in DNA: TGCAGTGCTAGAGATCGAGAGCGAGGGGAGTCACCCCTCCACTTT. Translated: CSARDRERGESPLHF.

There are a few counts of this clonotype. The chain links TRBV4-2 to TRBJ1-5; D not resolved. The CDR3 runs to 13 residues. Germline V gene sequence: CDR1 LGHNA, CDR2 YNFKEQ. The V end was cut by 1 base, the J end by 4 bases, with 5 bases between. This chain's CDR3 is CASSQVLNQPQHF. For the CDR3, the DNA is TGTGCCAGCAGCCAAGTTCTAAATCAGCCCCAGCATTTT.

The CDR3 is CASSLGSGTNTGELFF. CDR3 DNA sequence: TGCGCCAGCAGCTTGGGTAGCGGGACCAACACCGGGGAGCTGTTTTTT. The chain joins TRBV5-1 to TRBJ2-2; 8 nucleotides line up with TRBD2. The CDR3 runs 16 residues. Per germline, CDR1 SGHRS and CDR2 YFSETQ. V was clipped by 0 bases and J by 2 bases; unmatched bases: 3.

The chain joins TRBV20-1 to TRBJ1-6; 7 positions agree with TRBD1. V was pared by 3 bases and J by 7 bases, with 9 bases of the junction left unmatched. The CDR3 is 15 amino acids. Germline CDR1 is DFQATT and CDR2 is SNEGSKA (reference sequence). The CDR3, as DNA: TGCAGTGCTAGGGGCGACAGGGCTGAAAATTCACCCCTCCACTTT. Its translation: CSARGDRAENSPLHF.

This clonotype was seen only a few times. This chain joins TRBV20-1 and TRBJ2-7, with D unresolved. V was clipped by 5 bases and J by 1 base, with 9 bases between them. The CDR3 loop spans 12 amino acids. The germline gives CDR1 DFQATT, CDR2 SNEGSKA (reference sequence). CDR3 DNA: TGCAGTGCTCCAGACATGTCCTACGAGCAGTACTTC. It is translated as CSAPDMSYEQYF.

This chain connects TRBV4-3 to TRBJ2-1; TRBD2 aligns across 13 bases. This CDR3 region has 18 residues. CDR1 and CDR2 (germline): LGHNA, YSLEER. J gave up 2 bases and V 1 base, and 5 bases lay outside the gene matches. The CDR3 loop is CASSQGTSGSVTYNEQFF. The CDR3 bases are TGCGCCAGCAGCCAAGGGACTAGCGGGAGTGTCACCTACAATGAGCAGTTCTTC.

This sequence joins TRBV18 and TRBJ1-2; 7 bases align to TRBD1. The germline gives CDR1 KGHSH, CDR2 LQKENI. J was trimmed by 3 bases and V by 0 bases; bases with no gene match: 1. The CDR3 loop spans 14 amino acids. This CDR3 is CASSPPTGYYGYTF. The CDR3 nucleotides are TGTGCCAGCTCACCACCGACAGGGTACTATGGCTACACCTTC.

This clonotype was detected a few times. V and J are TRBV18 and TRBJ2-3; D not certain. The germline gives CDR1 KGHSH, CDR2 LQKENI. CDR3 size: 15 residues. With 3 bases removed from V and 0 bases from J, the gap between germline ends came to 10 bases. CDR3 protein: CASSPRRASTDTQYF. The CDR3 DNA sequence: TGTGCCAGCTCACCCCGTCGTGCGAGCACAGATACGCAGTATTTT.

The DNA for the CDR3 is TGTGCCAGCAGCCAAAACGGACTAGCGGTTTTCTACGAGCAGTACTTC. This gives the protein CASSQNGLAVFYEQYF. The chain employs TRBV4-2 and TRBJ2-7; 10 nucleotides match TRBD2. The CDR3 totals 16 residues. Germline CDR1 and CDR2: LGHNA and YNFKEQ. Trimming at V came to 2 bases and at J to 3 bases, leaving 7 bases not matched to a gene.

Here the CDR3 reads CSARSTRGLALTGELFF. The CDR3 DNA reads as TGCAGTGCTAGATCAACTCGGGGACTAGCTCTCACCGGGGAGCTGTTTTTT. V and J are TRBV20-1 and TRBJ2-2; 9 bases fit TRBD2. From germline, CDR1 is DFQATT and CDR2 SNEGSKA (reference sequence). This CDR3 has 17 residues. V lost 2 bases and J lost 4; bases outside the gene matches: 11.

The CDR3 region is CASSVGPLGMNTEAFF. As DNA, the CDR3 is TGTGCCAGCAGCGTAGGACCTCTCGGGATGAACACTGAAGCTTTCTTT. This chain uses TRBV9 with TRBJ1-1; D is undetermined. Germline lookup yields CDR1 SGDLS and CDR2 YYNGEE. This CDR3 comprises 16 residues. Trimming shortened V by 0 bases and J by 0 bases, and 12 bases separated the two germline ends.

V is TRBV4-3 and J is TRBJ2-7; the D gene is possibly TRBD2 (6 bases). This CDR3 region has 15 residues. The germline gives CDR1 LGHNA, CDR2 YSLEER. Between the trimmed V and J ends, which lost 1 base and 1 base, there was a span of 11 bases. CDR3 loop: CASSQVLARSYEQYF. In nucleotides, the CDR3 is TGCGCCAGCAGCCAAGTGCTAGCGCGTTCCTACGAGCAGTACTTC.

There are many counts of this clonotype. J is TRBJ2-1 and V is TRBV10-3, with unresolved D. V lost 3 bases and J lost 5, with 5 bases in between. The CDR3 has 12 residues. Germline loops: CDR1 ENHRY, CDR2 SYGVKD. The CDR3: CAISEWNNEQFF. The CDR3 DNA reads TGTGCCATCAGTGAATGGAACAATGAGCAGTTCTTC.

This sequence joins TRBV20-1 and TRBJ1-5; the match to TRBD1 covers 8 bases. This CDR3 is built from 16 residues. Germline assignment: CDR1 DFQATT and CDR2 SNEGSKA (reference sequence). V lost 2 bases and J lost 0; bases outside the gene matches: 6. The CDR3 sequence: CSARKQGATSNQPQHF. The CDR3 coding sequence is TGCAGTGCTAGAAAGCAGGGGGCAACTAGCAATCAGCCCCAGCATTTT.

This rearrangement joins TRBV18 to TRBJ1-2; 9 bases line up with TRBD1. V was pared by 5 bases and J by 4 bases, with 8 bases of the junction left unmatched. CDR1 and CDR2 (germline): KGHSH, LQKENI. There are 15 residues in the CDR3. The CDR3 DNA follows: TGTGCCAGCTCATCACGGACAGGGGTGGCCTATGGCTACACCTTC. It specifies CASSSRTGVAYGYTF.

The chain employs TRBV27 and TRBJ2-2; D uncertain. This CDR3 region has 14 residues. V was clipped by 8 bases and J by 0 bases, with 10 bases between them. Per germline, CDR1 MNHEY and CDR2 SMNVEV (reference sequence). CDR3 in amino acids: CASHSLTNTGELFF. The CDR3 bases are TGTGCCAGCCACTCCCTGACGAACACCGGGGAGCTGTTTTTT.

The rearrangement links TRBV7-2 to TRBJ2-3; D is uncertain. CDR1 and CDR2 (germline): SGHTA, FQGNSA. Deletions cut 2 bases from V and 2 bases from J, with 14 bases between. CDR3 length: 16 residues. The CDR3 loop reads CASSLRWRTNTDTQYF. The CDR3 coding sequence is TGTGCCAGCAGCTTAAGGTGGCGGACCAACACAGATACGCAGTATTTT.

This clonotype was picked up a small number of times. The chain is built from TRBV3-1 and TRBJ1-1; weak D call: TRBD1 (6 bases). The CDR3 is 16 amino acids. Trimming took off 3 bases at V and 8 bases at J, with 22 bases between the two ends. Germline-derived CDR1 and CDR2 are LGHDT and YNNKEL (reference sequence). The CDR3: CASSHLWAGGGLEAFF. The CDR3 DNA sequence: TGTGCCAGCAGCCATCTGTGGGCCGGCGGGGGCTTGGAAGCTTTCTTT.

V and J are TRBV20-1 and TRBJ2-1, with 9 bases matching TRBD2. The germline V gene has CDR1 DFQATT and CDR2 SNEGSKA (reference sequence). V shed 6 bases, J shed 10 bases, and the junction held 10 bases outside the gene matches. The CDR3 is made up of 13 amino acids. This chain's CDR3 is CSASVAGVGEQFF. CDR3 DNA: TGCAGTGCGTCGGTAGCGGGAGTGGGAGAGCAGTTCTTC.

This clonotype was seen ten or more times. Here the CDR3 reads CASSPGLAGLYGLDNEQFF. CDR3 sequence (DNA): TGTGCCAGCAGCCCCGGACTAGCGGGGCTATACGGGTTAGACAATGAGCAGTTCTTC. The genes are TRBV11-2 and TRBJ2-1; 12 bases are shared with TRBD2. CDR1 is SGHAT, CDR2 FQNNGV, per germline. This CDR3 is built from 19 residues. V trimming: 5 bases; J trimming: 5 bases; junction bases outside the gene matches: 16.

This clonotype has a count of ten or more. The V and J genes are TRBV5-1 and TRBJ1-3, with no clear D. CDR1 is SGHRS and CDR2 is YFSETQ in the germline V gene. The CDR3 is 14 residues long. The V end was cut by 4 bases, the J end by 0 bases, with 8 bases between. As DNA, the CDR3 is TGCGCCAGCAGCCCGACGGTCTCTGGAAACACCATATATTTT. It is translated as CASSPTVSGNTIYF.

The rearrangement links TRBV10-2 to TRBJ1-1; 7 bases fit TRBD1. Germline V gives CDR1 WSHSY, CDR2 SAAADI. The CDR3 consists of 15 residues. The ends lost 7 bases at V and 3 bases at J; junction bases unmatched: 11. DNA for the CDR3: TGCGCCAGCATGACAGGGAGGTGGTTTCACACTGAAGCTTTCTTT. Its translation is CASMTGRWFHTEAFF.

The genes are TRBV9 and TRBJ1-1; no definite D call. The CDR3 sequence is 16 residues long. The germline V gene encodes CDR1 SGDLS and CDR2 YYNGEE. The V end was cut by 2 bases, the J end by 0 bases, with 14 bases between. CDR3 sequence: CASSVRADPMNTEAFF. The CDR3 bases are TGTGCCAGCAGCGTGAGAGCCGATCCCATGAACACTGAAGCTTTCTTT.